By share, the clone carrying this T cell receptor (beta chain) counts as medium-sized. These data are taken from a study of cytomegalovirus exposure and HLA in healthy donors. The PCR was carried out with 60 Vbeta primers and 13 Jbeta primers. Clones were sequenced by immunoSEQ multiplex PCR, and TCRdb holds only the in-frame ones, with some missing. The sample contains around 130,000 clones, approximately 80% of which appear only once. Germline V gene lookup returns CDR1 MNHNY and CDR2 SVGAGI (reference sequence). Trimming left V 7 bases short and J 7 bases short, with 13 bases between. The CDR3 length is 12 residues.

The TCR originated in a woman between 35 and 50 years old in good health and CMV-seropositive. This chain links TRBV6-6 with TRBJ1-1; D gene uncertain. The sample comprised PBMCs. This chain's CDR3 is CASTPVGVEAFF. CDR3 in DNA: TGTGCCAGCACCCCGGTTGGAGTTGAAGCTTTCTTT.